This is a list of T cell receptor beta chains from one sample in a study of T cell responses to AZD1222 COVID-19 vaccine. Clones were sequenced by immunoSEQ multiplex PCR, and TCRdb holds only the in-frame ones, with some missing. The table lists about 160,000 clones, 75% to 90% of them singletons. The sequences come from peripheral blood, collected on day 0 of AZD1222 vaccination. The receptor set was obtained from an adult in good health. The CDR3 runs from the conserved cysteine through the conserved F or W. A D gene is named only where the DNA matches it firmly. Clone size is shown for a subset of rows, as once, few, many or a class of expanded clone.

CDR3aa | CDR3nt | v_gene | abundance | d_gene | j_gene
CASSRILAGGPNPSTDTQYF | TGTGCCAGCAGTCGAATCCTAGCGGGGGGCCCGAACCCTAGCACAGATACGCAGTATTTT | TRBV27 | NA | TRBD2 | TRBJ2-3
CASSFDRVDEQFF | TGTGCCAGCAGCTTCGACAGGGTTGATGAGCAGTTCTTC | TRBV7-3 | NA | TRBD1 | TRBJ2-1
CASSVAGGVYNEQFF | TGTGCCAGCAGCGTAGCGGGGGGAGTCTACAATGAGCAGTTCTTC | TRBV9 | NA | TRBD2 | TRBJ2-1
CASSFSAGADTQYF | TGTGCCAGCAGCTTTTCGGCGGGCGCAGATACGCAGTATTTT | TRBV11-2 | NA | NA | TRBJ2-3
CASSPVLIASTDTQYF | TGTGCCAGCTCACCAGTCCTAATTGCTAGCACAGATACGCAGTATTTT | TRBV18 | NA | NA | TRBJ2-3
CASSFDSTSNQPQHF | TGTGCCAGCAGCTTCGACAGTACTAGCAATCAGCCCCAGCATTTT | TRBV7-2 | NA | NA | TRBJ1-5
CASSPRGDRFNEQFF | TGTGCCAGCAGCCCGCGGGGGGACCGGTTCAATGAGCAGTTCTTC | TRBV7-9 | NA | TRBD2 | TRBJ2-1
CASSQPGTGELFF | TGTGCCAGCAGCCAACCAGGTACCGGGGAGCTGTTTTTT | TRBV3-1/TRBV3-2 | NA | NA | TRBJ2-2
CATSAQNSYEQYF | TGTGCCACCAGCGCCCAAAACTCCTACGAGCAGTACTTC | TRBV24-1 | NA | NA | TRBJ2-7
CASSHRGLTEKLFF | TGTGCCAGCAGCCACAGGGGGCTTACTGAAAAACTGTTTTTT | TRBV7-9 | NA | TRBD1 | TRBJ1-4
CASSQVGAGAQTGELFF | TGCGCCAGCAGCCAAGTGGGAGCGGGCGCGCAGACCGGGGAGCTGTTTTTT | TRBV4-3 | NA | NA | TRBJ2-2
CASSSTGGPNEKLFF | TGCGCCAGCAGCTCTACAGGAGGACCTAATGAAAAACTGTTTTTT | TRBV5-1 | NA | NA | TRBJ1-4
CARSLVGKTRSGANVLTF | TGTGCCAGAAGCTTGGTTGGGAAGACCCGCTCTGGGGCCAACGTCCTGACTTTC | TRBV5-3 | NA | NA | TRBJ2-6
CASSRLTSGVETQYF | TGCGCCAGCAGCCGGCTAACTAGCGGGGTTGAGACCCAGTACTTC | TRBV4-3 | NA | TRBD2 | TRBJ2-5
CASSADRGLDGYTF | TGTGCCAGCAGCGCAGACAGGGGGTTGGACGGCTACACCTTC | TRBV7-9 | NA | TRBD1 | TRBJ1-2
CASSQDLRGGGAFF | TGTGCCAGCAGCCAAGATTTGAGGGGGGGCGGAGCTTTCTTT | TRBV3-1/TRBV3-2 | NA | NA | TRBJ1-1
CASSFIVTGDRVGYTF | TGTGCCAGCAGCTTTATCGTGACAGGCGACCGGGTTGGCTACACCTTC | TRBV5-4 | NA | NA | TRBJ1-2
CASSQEGNEQFF | TGTGCCAGCAGCCAAGAAGGGAATGAGCAGTTCTTC | TRBV4-2 | few | NA | TRBJ2-1
CASNPSGQSTDTQYF | TGTGCCAGCAACCCCTCGGGACAGAGCACAGATACGCAGTATTTT | TRBV21-1 | NA | NA | TRBJ2-3
CATGGQSKITNSGNTIYF | TGTGCCACGGGGGGACAATCCAAAATCACTAACTCTGGAAACACCATATATTTT | TRBV10-3 | NA | NA | TRBJ1-3
CASISLGGQGDVYGYTF | TGTGCCAGCATCTCTCTTGGGGGACAGGGGGATGTCTATGGCTACACCTTC | TRBV28 | NA | TRBD1 | TRBJ1-2
CASRWGSDGYTF | TGTGCCAGCAGGTGGGGGAGCGATGGCTACACCTTC | TRBV7-8 | few | NA | TRBJ1-2
CASGLNVASPLHF | TGTGCTAGTGGTCTCAACGTTGCCTCACCCCTCCACTTT | TRBV12-5 | NA | NA | TRBJ1-6
CASSGNVGSGELFF | TGCGCCAGCAGCGGAAACGTGGGTTCCGGGGAGCTGTTTTTT | TRBV5-1 | NA | NA | TRBJ2-2
CASSEGGYEQYF | TGTGCCAGCAGTGAAGGTGGTTACGAGCAGTACTTC | TRBV6-1 | NA | NA | TRBJ2-7
CANRGQAYGYTF | TGTGCCAACAGAGGACAGGCCTATGGCTACACCTTC | TRBV2 | NA | TRBD1 | TRBJ1-2
CASSQGLIRSLAAKNIQYF | TGCGCCAGCAGCCAAGGGCTTATCAGGAGCCTTGCGGCCAAAAACATTCAGTACTTC | TRBV4-1 | NA | NA | TRBJ2-4